The 18 T cell receptor beta chains in this list originate from one sample, sequenced in a study of T cell responses to AZD1222 COVID-19 vaccine. Sequencing was performed with immunoSEQ multiplex PCR; in TCRdb, only in-frame clones are kept and a portion is missing. The sample records 130,000 to 150,000 clones, about 87% being singletons. This specimen consisted of peripheral blood, obtained on day 0 of MenACWY control vaccination. The receptors shown here come from an adult in good health.

The chain links TRBV7-8 to TRBJ2-7; D may be TRBD2 (6 bases). The CDR3 covers 14 residues. Trimming took off 4 bases at V and 3 bases at J, with 13 bases between the two ends. CDR1 is SGHVS and CDR2 is FQNEAQ in the germline V gene. CDR3 nucleotide sequence: TGTGCCAGCAGCTCGACCGGGGAGGTCTACGAGCAGTACTTC. Translated: CASSSTGEVYEQYF.

V usage is TRBV4-3 and J usage is TRBJ1-2, with a tentative D call TRBD1 (6 bases). CDR1 and CDR2 from the germline V gene are LGHNA and YSLEER. The CDR3 is 15 residues long. With 1 base removed from V and 4 bases from J, the gap between germline ends came to 13 bases. Written as DNA, the CDR3 is TGCGCCAGCAGCCAAGGGGTCAGGGGTGGCTATGGCTACACCTTC. Translating gives CASSQGVRGGYGYTF.

V usage is TRBV7-2 and J usage is TRBJ1-6; TRBD1 matches 7 bases. V lost 5 bases to trimming and J lost 6 bases; unmatched junction nucleotides: 10. CDR1 is SGHTA and CDR2 is FQGNSA in the germline V gene. The length of the CDR3 is 16 residues. The CDR3 coding sequence is TGTGCCAGCAGCCCCCGGTCACAGGGGTTTAATTCACCCCTCCACTTT. Its translation: CASSPRSQGFNSPLHF. Drawing the rest from reference TRBV7-2 and TRBJ1-6, the complete variable domain is GAGVSQSPSNKVTEKGKDVELRCDPISGHTALYWYRQSLGQGLEFLIYFQGNSAPDKSGLPSDRFSAERTGGSVSTLTIQRTQQEDSAVYLCASSPRSQGFNSPLHFGNGTRLTVT.

The chain uses TRBV7-2 and TRBJ2-1; D is perhaps TRBD2 (7 bases). This CDR3 is 18 amino acids long. Germline V gene lookup returns CDR1 SGHTA and CDR2 FQGNSA. V lost 5 bases and J 5 bases, leaving 25 bases between the germline ends. The CDR3 region is CASSRLAGARRQNNEQFF. The CDR3 coding sequence is TGTGCCAGCAGCAGGCTTGCGGGGGCTCGACGGCAAAACAATGAGCAGTTCTTC.

The genes are TRBV19 and TRBJ1-1; D is unresolved. The germline V gene encodes CDR1 LNHDA and CDR2 SQIVND (reference sequence). The CDR3 consists of 11 residues. V was trimmed by 7 bases and J by 2 bases, leaving 5 bases between them. The CDR3 bases are TGTGCCAGTAAGGGCAACACTGAAGCTTTCTTT. This sequence encodes CASKGNTEAFF.

This clone was detected once. This sequence joins TRBV19 and TRBJ1-2; TRBD1 might be the D (6 bases). The ends were cut back, 8 bases at V and 3 bases at J, with 16 bases in the middle. The CDR3 is 14 amino acids. The germline V gene encodes CDR1 LNHDA and CDR2 SQIVND (reference sequence). This chain's CDR3 is CASGKAGAYYGYTF. The CDR3 nucleotides read TGTGCCAGTGGGAAGGCGGGGGCGTACTATGGCTACACCTTC.

The chain employs TRBV19 and TRBJ2-3; 9 positions agree with TRBD1. The CDR3 covers 15 residues. Looked up from germline, CDR1 is LNHDA and CDR2 is SQIVND (reference sequence). V was clipped by 5 bases and J by 7 bases; unmatched bases: 10. CDR3 nucleotide sequence: TGTGCCAGTAGTGGGACAGGGAGGGCCACCTATACGCAGTATTTT. Translating gives CASSGTGRATYTQYF.

This clone showed up just once. The chain recombines TRBV4-2 with TRBJ2-3, with D tentatively TRBD1 (5 bases). V was pared by 0 bases and J by 1 base, with 8 bases between. Germline CDR1 is LGHNA and CDR2 is YNFKEQ. The CDR3 is 15 amino acids. DNA of the CDR3: TGTGCCAGCAGCCAAGACAGGGATGGCACAGATACGCAGTATTTT. Its protein is CASSQDRDGTDTQYF.

The V gene is TRBV7-2, the J gene TRBJ2-5; D gene unclear. CDR3 length: 12 amino acids. Trimming left V 1 base short and J 5 bases short, with 5 bases between. Germline CDR1 and CDR2: SGHTA and FQGNSA. CDR3 in amino acids: CASSLDTETQYF. The CDR3 DNA follows: TGTGCCAGCAGCTTAGATACTGAGACCCAGTACTTC.

This chain connects TRBV6-5 to TRBJ2-7, with a weak D call TRBD2 (6 bases). The CDR3 spans 13 residues. V was trimmed by 6 bases and J by 5 bases, leaving 14 bases between them. CDR1 and CDR2 (germline): MNHEY, SVGAGI. The chain's CDR3 is CASSLTRAHEQYF. The CDR3 nucleotides are TGTGCCAGCAGCCTGACTAGGGCCCACGAGCAGTACTTC.

The CDR3 sequence: CASSQDGGLGANVLTF. CDR3 DNA: TGTGCCAGCAGCCAAGATGGGGGGCTTGGGGCCAACGTCCTGACTTTC. The V gene is TRBV14, the J gene TRBJ2-6; D possibly matches TRBD1 or TRBD2 (6 bases each). CDR1 SGHDN and CDR2 FVKESK come from the germline V gene. This CDR3 comprises 16 residues. V shed 0 bases and J shed 3 bases, with 9 bases lying between them. Full variable domain (missing parts from reference TRBV14 and TRBJ2-6): EAGVTQFPSHSVIEKGQTVTLRCDPISGHDNLYWYRRVMGKEIKFLLHFVKESKQDESGMPNNRFLAERTGGTYSTLKVQPAELEDSGVYFCASSQDGGLGANVLTFGAGSRLTVL.

This clone has just a few counts. The CDR3 loop is CASSWFTGASTDTQYF. The CDR3, as DNA: TGTGCCAGCAGCTGGTTTACAGGGGCTAGCACAGATACGCAGTATTTT. The chain couples TRBV7-9 to TRBJ2-3; TRBD1 matches 7 bases. CDR3 length: 16 residues. Germline-derived CDR1 and CDR2 are SEHNR and FQNEAQ (reference sequence). The trim removed 4 bases at V and 0 bases at J, leaving 7 bases unmatched.

V is TRBV7-2 and J is TRBJ1-6; no reliable D call. V gave up 3 bases and J gave up 10 bases, with 10 bases separating them. In germline, CDR1 is SGHTA, CDR2 FQGNSA. This CDR3 comprises 13 residues. The CDR3 nucleotides are TGTGCCAGCAGCTTCAGGTTAGGGTCACCCCTCCACTTT. Amino acids: CASSFRLGSPLHF.

The chain combines TRBV9 with TRBJ2-7, with D possibly being TRBD1 or TRBD2 (6 bases each). The CDR3 is made up of 15 amino acids. V was pared by 0 bases and J by 2 bases, with 12 bases between. The germline CDR1 and CDR2 sequences are SGDLS and YYNGEE. The chain's CDR3 is CASSVGAGEAYEQYF. In DNA, the CDR3 is TGTGCCAGCAGCGTAGGGGCAGGGGAGGCCTACGAGCAGTACTTC.

The gene calls are TRBV9 and TRBJ1-6, with a possible D match to TRBD1 (5 bases). CDR1 is SGDLS and CDR2 is YYNGEE in the germline V gene. Trimming cost V 4 bases and J 10 bases, with 15 bases left between them. The CDR3 has 14 amino acids. The CDR3 region is CASSTPGRGSPLHF. The DNA of the CDR3 is TGTGCCAGCAGCACCCCGGGACGGGGATCACCCCTCCACTTT.

This clone was counted a single time. This chain links TRBV9 with TRBJ2-1; no firm D call. This CDR3 spans 14 amino acids. Germline CDR1 SGDLS, CDR2 YYNGEE. The germline V and J ends were trimmed by 4 bases and 4 bases, with 12 bases remaining between them. The CDR3 is CASSQQKGYNEQFF. DNA for the CDR3: TGTGCCAGCAGCCAACAGAAGGGTTACAATGAGCAGTTCTTC.

V gene TRBV6-5 combines with J gene TRBJ2-7, with 10 bases aligning to TRBD1. Per the germline V gene, CDR1 is MNHEY and CDR2 is SVGAGI. The CDR3 sequence is 14 residues long. V trimming: 7 bases; J trimming: 6 bases; junction bases outside the gene matches: 9. CDR3 sequence reads: CASTPDRGLGEQYF. CDR3 nucleotides: TGTGCCAGCACTCCTGACAGGGGGCTTGGCGAGCAGTACTTC.

The V call is TRBV28, the J call TRBJ2-5, with D tentatively TRBD1 or TRBD2 (5 bases each). Looked up from germline, CDR1 is MDHEN and CDR2 is SYDVKM. The CDR3 has 18 residues. Trimming left V 3 bases short and J 3 bases short, with 23 bases between. The CDR3 sequence is CASSLDTALARWEETQYF. In nucleotides, the CDR3 is TGTGCCAGCAGTTTGGACACGGCCCTAGCACGTTGGGAAGAGACCCAGTACTTC.